These 9 T cell receptor beta chains share one sample of origin, sequenced in a study of cytotoxic CD8 clonotypes in ibrutinib-treated CLL. The table came from immunoSEQ multiplex PCR; TCRdb's copy has only in-frame clones and leaves some out. The repertoire holds around 52,000 clones, roughly three fifths seen once, with around 21% in the top ten. Here the sequenced sample was PBMCs, taken after 24 months of ibrutinib treatment. All receptors come from a human donor with chronic lymphocytic leukemia.

The chain links TRBV19 to TRBJ2-5; no reliable D call. CDR3 length: 16 residues. Trimming left V 1 base short and J 5 bases short, with 17 bases between. The germline gives CDR1 LNHDA, CDR2 SQIVND (reference sequence). CDR3 protein: CASSIGRPGDMETQYF. The CDR3 DNA sequence: TGTGCCAGTAGTATAGGGCGTCCGGGTGATATGGAGACCCAGTACTTC.

V is TRBV6-5 and J is TRBJ1-1, with D perhaps TRBD1 (5 bases). The CDR3 has 13 amino acids. The V end lost 2 bases, the J end lost 4 bases, and 8 bases lay between the germline ends. CDR1 MNHEY and CDR2 SVGAGI come from the germline V gene. The chain's CDR3 is CASSYEGSTEAFF. Written as DNA, the CDR3 is TGTGCCAGCAGTTACGAGGGGAGCACTGAAGCTTTCTTT.

This rearrangement joins TRBV5-1 to TRBJ2-5; 12 bases fit TRBD2. V dropped 1 base and J dropped 2; count of bases not matched to a gene: 15. From germline, CDR1 is SGHRS and CDR2 YFSETQ. This CDR3 is 20 amino acids long. This CDR3 is CASSLRGLAGGPGTQETQYF. The CDR3 bases are TGCGCCAGCAGCTTGAGGGGTCTAGCGGGAGGGCCAGGGACTCAAGAGACCCAGTACTTC.

J is TRBJ2-1 and V is TRBV29-1; D gene unclear. Germline values: CDR1 SQVTM, CDR2 ANQGSEA. Trimming removed 4 bases at V and 9 bases at J, with 10 bases between. CDR3 size: 11 residues. CDR3: CSVAGNGEQFF. The DNA for the CDR3 is TGCAGCGTTGCTGGGAATGGTGAGCAGTTCTTC.

V usage is TRBV27 and J usage is TRBJ1-2; 7 nucleotides agree with TRBD1. Germline V lookup: CDR1 MNHEY, CDR2 SMNVEV (reference sequence). V lost 3 bases, J lost 5 bases, and 9 bases stayed unmatched. CDR3 size: 15 residues. CDR3 amino acids: CASSFAGGRGYGYTF. DNA of the CDR3: TGTGCCAGCAGTTTCGCAGGGGGGCGCGGGTATGGCTACACCTTC.

The chain recombines TRBV15 with TRBJ1-4; perhaps TRBD1 as D (6 bases). CDR1 and CDR2 from the germline V gene are LNHNV and YYDKDF (reference sequence). The CDR3 sequence is 18 residues long. V lost 0 bases and J 1 base, leaving 15 bases between the germline ends. The CDR3 DNA reads TGTGCCACCAGCAGAGATCTTCGCAGGGGACTAACTAATGAAAAACTGTTTTTT. Translated, it gives CATSRDLRRGLTNEKLFF.

This clone occurred a few times. The chain links TRBV28 to TRBJ2-1; TRBD1 agrees at 8 bases. The trim removed 4 bases at V and 7 bases at J, leaving 6 bases unmatched. Germline values: CDR1 MDHEN, CDR2 SYDVKM. The CDR3 has 14 amino acids. CDR3 in amino acids: CASSSRTGRNEQFF. CDR3 coding DNA: TGTGCCAGCAGTTCCCGGACAGGGCGGAATGAGCAGTTCTTC.

V usage is TRBV4-2 and J usage is TRBJ2-7; D is possibly TRBD2 (6 bases). Looked up from germline, CDR1 is LGHNA and CDR2 is YNFKEQ. The germline V and J ends were trimmed by 1 base and 3 bases, with 16 bases remaining between them. The CDR3 is made up of 16 amino acids. The CDR3 is CASSQVGSGAFYEQYF. DNA for the CDR3: TGTGCCAGCAGCCAAGTCGGGTCGGGAGCTTTCTACGAGCAGTACTTC.

The CDR3 loop reads CASSIAVGAGQETQYF. In DNA form, the CDR3 reads TGCGCCAGCAGCATTGCGGTTGGGGCAGGCCAAGAGACCCAGTACTTC. The chain uses TRBV5-1 and TRBJ2-5; maybe TRBD1 (5 bases). CDR3 length: 16 amino acids. The germline V gene encodes CDR1 SGHRS and CDR2 YFSETQ. With 4 bases removed from V and 1 base from J, the gap between germline ends came to 17 bases. Supplemented by reference TRBV5-1 and TRBJ2-5, the full variable domain reads KAGVTQTPRYLIKTRGQQVTLSCSPISGHRSVSWYQQTPGQGLQFLFEYFSETQRNKGNFPGRFSGRQFSNSRSEMNVSTLELGDSALYLCASSIAVGAGQETQYFGPGTRLLVL.